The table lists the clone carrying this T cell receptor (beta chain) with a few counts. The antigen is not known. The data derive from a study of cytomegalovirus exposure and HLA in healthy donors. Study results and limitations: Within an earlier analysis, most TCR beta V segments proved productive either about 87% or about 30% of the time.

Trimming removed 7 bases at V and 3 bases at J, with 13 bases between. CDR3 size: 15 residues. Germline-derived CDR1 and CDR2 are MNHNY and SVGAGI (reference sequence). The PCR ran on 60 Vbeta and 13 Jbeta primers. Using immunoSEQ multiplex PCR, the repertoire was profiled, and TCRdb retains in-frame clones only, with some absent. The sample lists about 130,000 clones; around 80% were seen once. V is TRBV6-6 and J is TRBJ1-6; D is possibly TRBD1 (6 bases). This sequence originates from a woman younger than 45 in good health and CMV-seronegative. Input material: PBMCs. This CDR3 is CASTPRQDYNSPLHF. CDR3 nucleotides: TGTGCCAGCACCCCCAGACAGGACTATAATTCACCCCTCCACTTT.